This TCR beta chain was found in a study of siplizumab effects on memory and regulatory T cells. Overall study findings and caveats: Naive-or-memory phenotypes were unassignable for roughly 80-96% of proliferating CD4+ or CD8+ clones. Alloreactive sequences traceable to unstimulated CD4+ memory cells declined significantly under siplizumab. Memory cells seemed less diverse than naive T cells, which seemed major alloresponse contributors. Siplizumab gave mappable alloreactive CD4+ clones an average Treg-derived fraction of 68.8%, against around 30% in controls.

The CDR3 sequence is 17 residues long. Between the trimmed V and J ends, which lost 6 bases and 0 bases, there was a span of 15 bases. In germline, CDR1 is LNHDA, CDR2 SQIVND (reference sequence). Clones were sequenced by immunoSEQ multiplex PCR, and TCRdb holds only the in-frame ones, with some missing. The sample consists of about 82,000 clones, about 87% of them appearing once. As regards this clone: Its antigen is currently unknown.

The chain is built from TRBV19 and TRBJ1-6; weak D call: TRBD1 (5 bases). The source material was Tregs sorted from blood. The sequence derives from a human donor in good health. CDR3 nucleotides: TGTGCCAGTAGCCCGAGACAGCCGAGCTCCTATAATTCACCCCTCCACTTT. Amino acid sequence: CASSPRQPSSYNSPLHF.